The 25 T cell receptor beta chains in this list originate from one sample, sequenced in a study of blood T cells in healthy people across ages. Combining a sample-barcoded 5' primer with a J-beta primer mix, a second PCR ran for 7 to 11 cycles. TCRdb passed the 5' RACE reads through MiXCR, listing each CDR3 protein once. The sample lists 650,000 to 1,000,000 distinct CDR3 sequences; around 34% were seen once. The specimen sequenced was blood. The receptors derive from a man aged 18 to 29 in good health.

J is TRBJ2-7 and V is TRBV20-1; 10 bases are a match to TRBD2. Per germline, CDR1 DFQATT and CDR2 SNEGSKA (reference sequence). V dropped 0 bases and J dropped 7; count of bases not matched to a gene: 9. The CDR3 loop spans 15 amino acids. The CDR3 bases are TGCAGTGCTAGAGATACTAGCGGGGCGAGGGATGAGCAGTACTTC. It is translated as CSARDTSGARDEQYF.

This chain connects TRBV12-3 or TRBV12-4 to TRBJ1-1; D possibly corresponds to TRBD1 (5 bases). V lost 5 bases and J lost 5, with 12 bases in between. This CDR3 has 13 amino acids. CDR3 amino acids: CASSRDGGTEAFF. CDR3 DNA: TGTGCCAGCAGTCGGGACGGGGGGACTGAAGCTTTCTTT.

The V gene is TRBV13, the J gene TRBJ1-4; 8 positions agree with TRBD1. This CDR3 spans 14 amino acids. Losses at the gene ends were 5 bases for V and 4 bases for J; bases not matched to a gene: 3. Germline loops: CDR1 PRHDT, CDR2 FYEKMQ (reference sequence). CDR3: CASSEDRDNEKLFF. Here the CDR3 DNA reads TGTGCCAGCAGCGAGGACAGGGATAATGAAAAACTGTTTTTT. The whole variable domain, filled in from reference TRBV13 and TRBJ1-4, reads AAGVIQSPRHLIKEKRETATLKCYPIPRHDTVYWYQQGPGQDPQFLISFYEKMQSDKGSIPDRFSAQQFSDYHSELNMSSLELGDSALYFCASSEDRDNEKLFFGSGTQLSVL.

This clonotype has a count of ten or more. This chain connects TRBV20-1 to TRBJ2-1, with 7 bases lining up with TRBD2. This CDR3 spans 16 amino acids. CDR1 DFQATT and CDR2 SNEGSKA come from the germline V gene (reference sequence). Trimming took 0 bases from V and 0 from J; bases not matched to a gene: 5. The DNA of the CDR3 is TGCAGTGCTAGAGACCCGGGACTAAACTCCTACAATGAGCAGTTCTTC. Protein product: CSARDPGLNSYNEQFF.

This clonotype was recorded many times. The V call is TRBV12-3 or TRBV12-4, the J call TRBJ2-3; no definite D call. The CDR3 sequence is 12 residues long. The V gene lost 2 bases and the J gene lost 8 bases, with 8 bases spanning the gap. CDR3: CASSLPSFTQYF. CDR3 in DNA: TGTGCCAGCAGTTTACCATCCTTTACGCAGTATTTT.

At least ten counts were recorded for this clonotype. This sequence joins TRBV30 and TRBJ2-1, with D perhaps matching TRBD1 (6 bases). The CDR3 length is 13 residues. Germline CDR1 reads GTSNPN; CDR2 reads SVGIG (reference sequence). Between the trimmed V and J ends, which lost 4 bases and 7 bases, there was a span of 14 bases. Written as DNA, the CDR3 is TGTGCCTGGATGGTGGGGGCTCGGAATGAGCAGTTCTTC. Translating it yields CAWMVGARNEQFF.

A word on this clonotype: It may be a read error: a sequence one base away is much more abundant. The CDR3 DNA reads as TGTGCCAGCAGTTCTAGCGGGGGGCCTTACAATGAGCAGTACTTC. Translation: CASSSSGGPYNEQYF. The gene calls are TRBV12-3 or TRBV12-4 and TRBJ2-7; TRBD2 matches at 11 bases. CDR3 length equals 15 residues. V shed 4 bases and J 7 bases; nucleotides not matched to a gene: 9.

This clonotype was detected a few times. The chain couples TRBV29-1 to TRBJ1-1; possible D gene TRBD1, 5 bases. This CDR3 is 13 amino acids long. The V and J ends lost 4 bases and 0 bases respectively, with 9 bases between them. CDR1 and CDR2 from the germline V gene are SQVTM and ANQGSEA. As DNA, the CDR3 is TGCAGCGTTGGGGGGGTGCTGAACACTGAAGCTTTCTTT. It yields the protein CSVGGVLNTEAFF.

A word on this clonotype: One end of the junction does not line up with germline, which may come from a read error. The rearrangement links TRBV7-2 to TRBJ2-3, with D unclear. In germline, CDR1 is SGHTA, CDR2 FQGNSA. The CDR3 has 14 amino acids. The CDR3 coding sequence is TGTGTCAGCAGCTTATTGGGGAGCACAGATACGCAGTATTTT. Translation: CVSSLLGSTDTQYF.

V is TRBV20-1 and J is TRBJ2-7, with 10 bases matching TRBD2. J was trimmed by 9 bases and V by 3 bases; bases with no gene match: 2. The CDR3 is made up of 11 amino acids. Germline CDR1 and CDR2: DFQATT and SNEGSKA (reference sequence). The CDR3 coding sequence is TGCAGTGCTAGGCGGACTAGCGGGCAGTACTTC. This translates into CSARRTSGQYF.

The gene calls are TRBV20-1 and TRBJ1-5; D is possibly TRBD1 (6 bases). The CDR3 extends over 15 amino acids. V dropped 0 bases and J dropped 0 bases, with 9 bases sitting between them. Germline CDR1 is DFQATT and CDR2 is SNEGSKA (reference sequence). The CDR3 is CSARDQGNSNQPQHF. CDR3 DNA: TGCAGTGCTAGAGATCAGGGGAATAGCAATCAGCCCCAGCATTTT.

The chain joins TRBV27 to TRBJ2-1, with no clear D. V lost 6 bases and J lost 6, with 9 bases in between. The germline V gene has CDR1 MNHEY and CDR2 SMNVEV (reference sequence). The CDR3 covers 12 residues. The DNA for the CDR3 is TGTGCCAGCAGCACCCCCAGCAATGAGCAGTTCTTC. It yields the protein CASSTPSNEQFF.

This clonotype showed up many times. The chain links TRBV19 to TRBJ2-3; 9 bases are shared with TRBD2. Trimming at V came to 6 bases and at J to 0 bases, leaving 1 base not matched to a gene. Germline assignment: CDR1 LNHDA and CDR2 SQIVND (reference sequence). This CDR3 has 14 amino acids. CDR3 in DNA: TGTGCCAGTAGGAGCGGGGGGAGCACAGATACGCAGTATTTT. As protein: CASRSGGSTDTQYF.

The sample holds a few counts of this clonotype. J is TRBJ1-4 and V is TRBV20-1; no clear D gene. The CDR3 extends over 12 amino acids. V shed 0 bases and J shed 7 bases, with 6 bases lying between them. Germline values: CDR1 DFQATT, CDR2 SNEGSKA (reference sequence). CDR3 bases: TGCAGTGCTAGAGATCCTGGTGAAAAACTGTTTTTT. It encodes CSARDPGEKLFF.

The chain joins TRBV12-5 to TRBJ1-4; TRBD1 matches at 7 bases. The CDR3 sequence is 16 residues long. From germline, CDR1 is LGHNT and CDR2 FRNRAP. V shed 0 bases, J shed 7 bases, and the junction held 8 bases outside the gene matches. In DNA, the CDR3 is TGTGCTAGTGGTTTGGTCCCGACAGGGAGGGGTGAAAAACTGTTTTTT. Its translation is CASGLVPTGRGEKLFF.

This clonotype was observed a few times. The genes are TRBV18 and TRBJ1-2, with 7 bases lining up with TRBD1. The germline gives CDR1 KGHSH, CDR2 LQKENI. V was clipped by 0 bases and J by 1 base; unmatched bases: 14. There are 19 residues in the CDR3. This CDR3 reads CASSPPWRGLRLDNYGYTF. CDR3 nucleotides: TGTGCCAGCTCACCACCGTGGAGGGGGCTTCGACTTGATAACTATGGCTACACCTTC.

This clonotype was seen many times. The chain has TRBV4-2 and TRBJ2-7; D gene unclear. Per germline, CDR1 LGHNA and CDR2 YNFKEQ. The V end was cut by 0 bases, the J end by 3 bases, with 12 bases between. The CDR3 totals 15 residues. CDR3 DNA sequence: TGTGCCAGCAGCCAAGATCTTGTGGGGATCTACGAGCAGTACTTC. Amino acids: CASSQDLVGIYEQYF.

The J gene is TRBJ2-7, the V gene TRBV6-5, with 12 bases lining up with TRBD2. The V and J ends lost 5 bases and 3 bases, in that order; junction bases with no gene match: 5. Germline lookup yields CDR1 MNHEY and CDR2 SVGAGI. The length of the CDR3 is 15 residues. CDR3 DNA: TGTGCCAGCAGTCCGGGACTAGCGGGCCTCTACGAGCAGTACTTC. Amino acid sequence: CASSPGLAGLYEQYF.

This clonotype came up many times. The chain links TRBV12-3 or TRBV12-4 to TRBJ2-1; D is undetermined. CDR3 length equals 12 residues. V was trimmed by 5 bases and J by 14 bases, leaving 16 bases between them. CDR3 DNA: TGTGCCAGCAGTCCCTTACCGCCGAATGAGTTCTTC. Residues: CASSPLPPNEFF.

J is TRBJ2-1 and V is TRBV7-2; TRBD2 aligns across 12 bases. Trimming at V came to 1 base and at J to 10 bases, leaving 8 bases not matched to a gene. CDR1 and CDR2 from the germline V gene are SGHTA and FQGNSA. The CDR3 is made up of 16 amino acids. The CDR3, as DNA: TGTGCCAGCAGCTTAGGTCTAGCGGGGGGGCCATGGGAGCAGTTCTTC. This gives the protein CASSLGLAGGPWEQFF.

This clonotype was detected a few times. This chain uses TRBV6-2 or TRBV6-3 with TRBJ2-1; D uncertain. Germline V gives CDR1 MNHEY, CDR2 SVGEGT. Trimming removed 5 bases at V and 4 bases at J, with 15 bases between. The CDR3 is 15 residues long. The CDR3 region has the DNA TGTGCCAGCAGTCCCCTATTGACCGGTTACAATGAGCAGTTCTTC. Protein: CASSPLLTGYNEQFF.

A note on this clonotype: One junction end does not reproduce the germline sequence, and a read error may be involved. J is TRBJ2-7 and V is TRBV28; 7 nucleotides align to TRBD1. The CDR3 loop spans 13 amino acids. Per the germline V gene, CDR1 is MDHEN and CDR2 is SYDVKM. The CDR3 DNA sequence: TGTGCCAACAGTTCGACAGGGCGGTACGAGCAGTACTTC. This encodes CANSSTGRYEQYF. The variable domain in full, with the rest retrieved from reference TRBV28 and TRBJ2-7, is DVKVTQSSRYLVKRTGEKVFLECVQDMDHENMFWYRQDPGLGLRLIYFSYDVKMKEKGDIPEGYSVSREKKERFSLILESASTNQTSMYLCANSSTGRYEQYFGPGTRLTVT.

J is TRBJ1-2 and V is TRBV5-1, with D possibly TRBD1 on 5 matching bases. V lost 4 bases and J lost 3, with 10 bases in between. The CDR3 is 13 amino acids. Germline CDR1 SGHRS, CDR2 YFSETQ. The DNA for the CDR3 is TGCGCCAGCAGCGGACATTATGACTATGGCTACACCTTC. This sequence encodes CASSGHYDYGYTF. Combining the CDR3 with reference TRBV5-1 and TRBJ1-2 gives the whole variable domain KAGVTQTPRYLIKTRGQQVTLSCSPISGHRSVSWYQQTPGQGLQFLFEYFSETQRNKGNFPGRFSGRQFSNSRSEMNVSTLELGDSALYLCASSGHYDYGYTFGSGTRLTVV.

The chain carries TRBV4-1 and TRBJ2-7; 7 positions agree with TRBD1. CDR3 length: 15 residues. J lost 2 bases, V lost 1 base, and 5 bases had no gene match. Germline CDR1 and CDR2: MGHRA and YSYEKL. Here the CDR3 DNA reads TGCGCCAGCAGCCAAGGGTGGGACAGCACCTACGAGCAGTACTTC. Amino acids: CASSQGWDSTYEQYF.

This clonotype was found a few times. The V gene is TRBV27, the J gene TRBJ2-2; tentative D call: TRBD2 (6 bases). The CDR3 has 15 residues. Trimming cost V 3 bases and J 2 bases, with 10 bases left between them. Germline CDR1 and CDR2: MNHEY and SMNVEV (reference sequence). CDR3: CASSLKGLNTGELFF. Written as DNA, the CDR3 is TGTGCCAGCAGTTTGAAGGGACTCAACACCGGGGAGCTGTTTTTT.